This entry lists 8 T cell receptor beta chains sequenced from one sample in a study of blood T cell repertoires in COVID-19. Here immunoSEQ multiplex PCR was the method, and the copy in TCRdb shows in-frame clones only, minus some. In the table there are about 94,000 clones, 75% to 85% of which are singletons. The material sequenced was peripheral blood. Source of these receptors: a human donor in a cohort sampled during active COVID-19.

This chain joins TRBV6-5 and TRBJ1-6; a possible D gene is TRBD1 (6 bases). CDR1 and CDR2 from the germline V gene are MNHEY and SVGAGI. This CDR3 has 15 residues. V lost 7 bases to trimming and J lost 10 bases, with 20 bases between them. Written as DNA, the CDR3 is TGTGCCAGCACCCTAATAACAGGGACAAAATCACCCCTCCACTTT. It codes for CASTLITGTKSPLHF.

This clone was detected once. The rearrangement links TRBV5-1 to TRBJ2-1; 7 bases agree with TRBD2. CDR3 length: 14 amino acids. In germline, CDR1 is SGHRS, CDR2 YFSETQ. After removal of 7 bases from V and 5 bases from J, the junction contained 9 bases not matched to a gene. CDR3 region: CASSIPGGNNEQFF. The CDR3 DNA reads as TGCGCCAGCTCCATCCCCGGGGGGAACAATGAGCAGTTCTTC.

J is TRBJ1-2 and V is TRBV5-3; D may be TRBD1 (6 bases). TRBV5-3 is reported as an ORF; its role is uncertain. Trimming removed 2 bases from V and 0 bases from J, with 20 bases in between. The CDR3 sequence is 18 residues long. The CDR3 loop is CARSFQGSTGFTNYGYTF. CDR3 DNA sequence: TGTGCCAGAAGCTTCCAGGGGTCCACAGGCTTCACTAACTATGGCTACACCTTC.

The V gene is TRBV19, the J gene TRBJ1-1; tentative D call: TRBD1 (6 bases). This CDR3 has 15 residues. From germline, CDR1 is LNHDA and CDR2 SQIVND (reference sequence). V was cut by 6 bases and J by 1 base, with 15 bases left in between. Written as DNA, the CDR3 is TGTGCCAGTAGCCAGCGGACAGCGACGAACACTGAAGCTTTCTTT. Translation: CASSQRTATNTEAFF.

This sequence joins TRBV30 and TRBJ1-5; D is unresolved. The ends were cut back, 2 bases at V and 5 bases at J, with 16 bases in the middle. Per the germline V gene, CDR1 is GTSNPN and CDR2 is SVGIG (reference sequence). The CDR3 is 15 residues long. The CDR3 is CAWSLGHLRDQPQHF. The DNA of the CDR3 is TGTGCCTGGAGTCTAGGCCATCTGAGGGATCAGCCCCAGCATTTT.

The rearrangement joins TRBV7-3 to TRBJ2-1; D possibly corresponds to TRBD2 (5 bases). V was trimmed by 0 bases and J by 0 bases, leaving 6 bases between them. The CDR3 is 15 amino acids. Germline CDR1 reads SGHTA; CDR2 reads FQGTGA. The CDR3 DNA follows: TGTGCCAGCAGCTTAACCGGGGACTCCTACAATGAGCAGTTCTTC. Amino acid sequence: CASSLTGDSYNEQFF.

The gene calls are TRBV4-1 and TRBJ2-1, with D perhaps TRBD2 (6 bases). The germline gives CDR1 MGHRA, CDR2 YSYEKL. Trimming cost V 6 bases and J 8 bases, with 14 bases left between them. The CDR3 is 13 amino acids. As DNA, the CDR3 is TGCGCCAGCAGGAAGACTAGTGAGCATGAGCAGTTCTTC. Residues: CASRKTSEHEQFF.

DNA of the CDR3: TGCGCCAGCGCCTCTAGTTCCCAAAACATTCAGTACTTC. Its translation is CASASSSQNIQYF. The chain carries TRBV5-1 and TRBJ2-4; no reliable D call. Trimming stripped 7 bases from V and 5 bases from J, with 13 bases between. The CDR3 covers 13 residues. CDR1 SGHRS and CDR2 YFSETQ come from the germline V gene.